This T cell receptor beta chain was observed in a study of cytotoxic CD8 clonotypes in ibrutinib-treated CLL. Study in general: Included were some eleven relapsed/refractory and about 14 treatment-naive patients, of whom fewer than 18 were IGHV unmutated. Responses: roughly 25 partial, 2 complete; after median around 70 months, roughly 14 stayed remitted, around twelve progressed. Findings and limits, study-wide: Pretreatment clonality was elevated relative to age-matched healthy donors and paralleled circulating CD8+ T-cell counts.

In the case of this clone: The antigen is unknown.

Trimming at V came to 4 bases and at J to 4 bases, leaving 8 bases not matched to a gene. The CDR3 runs to 15 residues. Germline V lookup: CDR1 SGHNT, CDR2 YYREEE (reference sequence). The sequencing depth, 1 in 200,000 to 1 in 1 million T cells, was the target. Sequencing was performed with immunoSEQ multiplex PCR; in TCRdb, only in-frame clones are kept and a portion is missing. The sample contains about 300,000 clones, about 72% of which appear only once. The chain has TRBV5-4 and TRBJ1-1; TRBD1 agrees at 9 bases. The sequence derives from a human donor with chronic lymphocytic leukemia. The specimen comprised PBMCs, sampled at disease progression, from a patient treated with ibrutinib. The CDR3 DNA reads as TGTGCCAGCAGCGAGGGACAGGGTAGAGTCACTGAAGCTTTCTTT. It is translated as CASSEGQGRVTEAFF.